This TCR beta chain stems from a study of blood T cell repertoires in COVID-19. The V gene lost 6 bases and the J gene lost 6 bases, with 9 bases spanning the gap. Germline lookup yields CDR1 SNHLY and CDR2 FYNNEI. The CDR3 spans 11 residues. Symptom resolution, clearance, or two negative PCRs marked donors in Cohort 3 as recovered. Repertoires were generated with immunoSEQ multiplex PCR, while TCRdb's copy carries only in-frame clones and drops some. The table includes about 280,000 clones, roughly 90% detected once. The sequencing input was PBMCs or T cells enriched from blood (not recorded which). The J gene is TRBJ2-7, the V gene TRBV2; possible D gene TRBD1, 6 bases. The receptor was isolated from a woman aged 25-40 years who had recovered from COVID-19. CDR3 residues: CASRGRGEQYF. The CDR3 nucleotides are TGTGCCAGCAGGGGCAGGGGCGAGCAGTACTTC.